This T cell receptor beta chain was sequenced for a study of CD8 T cells in Susac syndrome. Germline V gene data show CDR1 as DFQATT and CDR2 as SNEGSKA (reference sequence). The CDR3 is made up of 15 amino acids. Trimming took 5 bases from V and 7 from J; bases not matched to a gene: 15. Sequencing of TCR beta drew on CD8+ and CD4+ T cells from blood. An amount of RNA that ranged from roughly 0.45 to 1 ug was reverse transcribed with random hexamers. Amplification of TCR beta CDR3 used immunoSEQ multiplex PCR across 54 Vbeta and 13 Jbeta. TCRdb re-derived calls from the immunoSEQ multiplex PCR reads in MiXCR, one entry per CDR3 protein. The sample records about 140,000 distinct CDR3 sequences, 90% to 95% being singletons.

The source is a human donor in good health. V gene TRBV20-1 combines with J gene TRBJ1-2, with 8 bases lining up with TRBD1. Sequencing was done on a sample of CD8+ T cells from PBMCs. In nucleotides, the CDR3 is TGCAGTGCTGTACCTCGAAACAGGGGGTCTCCTGGCTACACCTTC. Its translation is CSAVPRNRGSPGYTF.